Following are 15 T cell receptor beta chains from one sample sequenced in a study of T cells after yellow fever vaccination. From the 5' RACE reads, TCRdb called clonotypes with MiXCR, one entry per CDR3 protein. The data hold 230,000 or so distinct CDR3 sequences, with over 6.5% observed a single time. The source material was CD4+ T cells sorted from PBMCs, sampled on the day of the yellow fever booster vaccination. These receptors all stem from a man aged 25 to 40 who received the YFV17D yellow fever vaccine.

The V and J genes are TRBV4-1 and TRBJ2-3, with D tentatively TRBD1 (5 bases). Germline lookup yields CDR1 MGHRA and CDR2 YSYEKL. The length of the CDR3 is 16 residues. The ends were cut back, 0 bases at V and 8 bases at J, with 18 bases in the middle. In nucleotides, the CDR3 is TGCGCCAGCAGCCAAGAACGACAGATCGGCCAAAGTACGCAGTATTTT. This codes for CASSQERQIGQSTQYF.

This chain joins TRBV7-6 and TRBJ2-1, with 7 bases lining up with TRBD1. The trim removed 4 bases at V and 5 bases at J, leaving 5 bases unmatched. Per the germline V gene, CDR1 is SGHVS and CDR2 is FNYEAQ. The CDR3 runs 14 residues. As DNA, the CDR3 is TGTGCCAGCAGCTCGCGACAGGGTGACAATGAGCAGTTCTTC. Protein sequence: CASSSRQGDNEQFF.

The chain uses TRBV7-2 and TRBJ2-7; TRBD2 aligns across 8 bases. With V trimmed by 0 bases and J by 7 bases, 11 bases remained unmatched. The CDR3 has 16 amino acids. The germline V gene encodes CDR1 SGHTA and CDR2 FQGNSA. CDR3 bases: TGTGCCAGCAGCTTAGCACCTGAAGCGGGGGCCGGGGAGCAGTACTTC. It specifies CASSLAPEAGAGEQYF.

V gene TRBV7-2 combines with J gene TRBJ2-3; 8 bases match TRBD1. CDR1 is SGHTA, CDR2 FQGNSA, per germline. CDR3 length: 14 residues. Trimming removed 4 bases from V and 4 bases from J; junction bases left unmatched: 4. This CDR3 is CASSWDRMADTQYF. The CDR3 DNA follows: TGTGCCAGCAGCTGGGACAGGATGGCAGATACGCAGTATTTT.

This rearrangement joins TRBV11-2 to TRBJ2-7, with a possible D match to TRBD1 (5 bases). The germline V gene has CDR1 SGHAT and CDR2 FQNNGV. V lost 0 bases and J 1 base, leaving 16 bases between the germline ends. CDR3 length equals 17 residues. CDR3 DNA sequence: TGTGCCAGCAGCTTAGAGGGCCAGGGTAAAGTTTCCTACGAGCAGTACTTC. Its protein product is CASSLEGQGKVSYEQYF.

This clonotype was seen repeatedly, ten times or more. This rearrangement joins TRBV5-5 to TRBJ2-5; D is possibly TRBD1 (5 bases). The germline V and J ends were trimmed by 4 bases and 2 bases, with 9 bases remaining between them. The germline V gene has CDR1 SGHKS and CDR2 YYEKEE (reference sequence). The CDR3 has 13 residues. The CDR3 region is CASSPGWQETQYF. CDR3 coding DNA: TGTGCCAGCAGCCCAGGGTGGCAAGAGACCCAGTACTTC.

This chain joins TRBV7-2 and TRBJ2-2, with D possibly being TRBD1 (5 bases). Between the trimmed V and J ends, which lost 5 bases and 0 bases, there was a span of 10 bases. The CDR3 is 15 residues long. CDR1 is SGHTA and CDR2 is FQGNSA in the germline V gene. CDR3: CASSSRQTNTGELFF. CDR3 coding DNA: TGTGCCAGCAGCAGTAGACAGACGAACACCGGGGAGCTGTTTTTT.

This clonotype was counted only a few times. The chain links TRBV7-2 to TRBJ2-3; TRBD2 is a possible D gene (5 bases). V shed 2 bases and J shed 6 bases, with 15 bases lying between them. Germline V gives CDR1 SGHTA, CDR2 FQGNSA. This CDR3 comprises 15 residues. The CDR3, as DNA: TGTGCCAGCAGCTTACGAGGGAGAAAGGCGGATACGCAGTATTTT. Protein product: CASSLRGRKADTQYF.

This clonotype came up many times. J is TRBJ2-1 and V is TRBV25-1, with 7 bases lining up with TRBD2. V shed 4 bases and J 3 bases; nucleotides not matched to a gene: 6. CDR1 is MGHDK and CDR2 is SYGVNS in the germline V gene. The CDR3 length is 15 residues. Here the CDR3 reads CASSALSGNYNEQFF. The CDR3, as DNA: TGTGCCAGCAGTGCTCTAAGCGGGAACTACAATGAGCAGTTCTTC.

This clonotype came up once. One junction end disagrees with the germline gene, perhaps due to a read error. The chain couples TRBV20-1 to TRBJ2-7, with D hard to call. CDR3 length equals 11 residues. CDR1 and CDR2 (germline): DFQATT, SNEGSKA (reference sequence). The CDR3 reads CSAILGYELYF. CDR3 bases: TGCAGTGCTATTTTGGGCTACGAGCTGTACTTC.

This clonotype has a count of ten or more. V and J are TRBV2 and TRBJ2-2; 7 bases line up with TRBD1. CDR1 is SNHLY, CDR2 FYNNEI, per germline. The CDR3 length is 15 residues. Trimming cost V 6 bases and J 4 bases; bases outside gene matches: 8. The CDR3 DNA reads TGTGCCAGCAGAGAGGGGGCTCTCAGCACCGGGGAGCTGTTTTTT. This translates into CASREGALSTGELFF.

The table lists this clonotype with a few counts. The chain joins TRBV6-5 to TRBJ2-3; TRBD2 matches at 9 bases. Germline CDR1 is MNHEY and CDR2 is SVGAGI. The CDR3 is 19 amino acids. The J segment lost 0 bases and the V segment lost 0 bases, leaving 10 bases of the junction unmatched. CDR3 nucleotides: TGTGCCAGCAGTTACTCGGGTCTTTTAGCGGGAGCTAGCACAGATACGCAGTATTTT. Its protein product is CASSYSGLLAGASTDTQYF.

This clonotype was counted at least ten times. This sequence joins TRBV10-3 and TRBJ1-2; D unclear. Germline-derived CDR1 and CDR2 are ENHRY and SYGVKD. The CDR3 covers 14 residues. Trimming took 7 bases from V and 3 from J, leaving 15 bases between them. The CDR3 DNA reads TGTGCCATCAACCCCGGGCCAGACGACTATGGCTACACCTTC. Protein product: CAINPGPDDYGYTF.

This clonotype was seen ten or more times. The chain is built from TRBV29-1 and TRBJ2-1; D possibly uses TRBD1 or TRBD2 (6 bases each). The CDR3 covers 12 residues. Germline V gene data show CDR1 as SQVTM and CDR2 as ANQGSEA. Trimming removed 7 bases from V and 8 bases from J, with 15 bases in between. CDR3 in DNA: TGCAGCGCCAGAGGGGGGATTGATGAGCAGTTCTTC. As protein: CSARGGIDEQFF.

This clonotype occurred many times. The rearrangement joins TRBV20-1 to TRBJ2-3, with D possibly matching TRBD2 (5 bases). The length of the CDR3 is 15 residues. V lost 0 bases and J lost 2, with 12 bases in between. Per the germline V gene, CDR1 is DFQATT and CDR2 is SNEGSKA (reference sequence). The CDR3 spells CSARDFAGYTDTQYF. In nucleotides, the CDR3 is TGCAGTGCTAGAGATTTTGCGGGCTACACAGATACGCAGTATTTT.